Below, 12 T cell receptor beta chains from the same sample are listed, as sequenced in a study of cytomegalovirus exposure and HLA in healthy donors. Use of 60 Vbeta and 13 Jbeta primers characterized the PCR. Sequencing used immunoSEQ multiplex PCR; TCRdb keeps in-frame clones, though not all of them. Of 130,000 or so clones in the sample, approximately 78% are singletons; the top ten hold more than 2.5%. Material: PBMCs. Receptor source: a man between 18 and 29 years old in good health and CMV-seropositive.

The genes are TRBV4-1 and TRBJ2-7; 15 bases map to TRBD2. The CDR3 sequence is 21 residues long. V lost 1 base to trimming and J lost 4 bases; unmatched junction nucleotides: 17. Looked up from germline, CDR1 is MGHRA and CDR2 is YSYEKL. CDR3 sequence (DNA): TGCGCCAGCAGCCAAGGCCCCGGGACTAGCGGGAGGAAAGAGGTATGGTACGAGCAGTACTTC. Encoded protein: CASSQGPGTSGRKEVWYEQYF.

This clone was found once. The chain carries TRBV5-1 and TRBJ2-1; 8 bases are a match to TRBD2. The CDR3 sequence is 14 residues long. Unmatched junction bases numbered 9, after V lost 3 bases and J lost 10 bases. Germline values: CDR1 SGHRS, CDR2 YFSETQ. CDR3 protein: CASSYLAGAAEQFF. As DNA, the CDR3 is TGCGCCAGCAGCTACCTAGCGGGTGCCGCAGAGCAGTTCTTC.

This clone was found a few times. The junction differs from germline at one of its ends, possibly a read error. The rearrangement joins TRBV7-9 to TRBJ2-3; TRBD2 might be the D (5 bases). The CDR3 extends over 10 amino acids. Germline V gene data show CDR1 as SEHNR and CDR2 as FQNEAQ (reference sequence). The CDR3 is CASSLESGHF. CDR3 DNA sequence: TGTGCCAGCAGCTTAGAAAGCGGCCATTTT.

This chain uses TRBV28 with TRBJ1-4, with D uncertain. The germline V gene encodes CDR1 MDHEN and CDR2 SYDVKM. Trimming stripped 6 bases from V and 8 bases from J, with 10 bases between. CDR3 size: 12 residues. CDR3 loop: CASSSTAEKLFF. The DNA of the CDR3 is TGTGCCAGCAGCTCCACCGCGGAAAAACTGTTTTTT.

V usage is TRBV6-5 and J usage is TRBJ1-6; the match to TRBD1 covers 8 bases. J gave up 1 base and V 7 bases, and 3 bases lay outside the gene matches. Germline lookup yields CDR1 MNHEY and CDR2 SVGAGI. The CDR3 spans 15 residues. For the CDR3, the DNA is TGTGCCAGCACCACAGGGGGATCCTATAATTCACCCCTCCACTTT. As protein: CASTTGGSYNSPLHF.

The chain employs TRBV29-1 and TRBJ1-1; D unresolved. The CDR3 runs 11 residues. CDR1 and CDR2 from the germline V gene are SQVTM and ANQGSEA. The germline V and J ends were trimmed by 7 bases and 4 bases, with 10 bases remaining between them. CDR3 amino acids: CSGLRGTEAFF. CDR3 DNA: TGCAGCGGGCTCCGGGGCACTGAAGCTTTCTTT.

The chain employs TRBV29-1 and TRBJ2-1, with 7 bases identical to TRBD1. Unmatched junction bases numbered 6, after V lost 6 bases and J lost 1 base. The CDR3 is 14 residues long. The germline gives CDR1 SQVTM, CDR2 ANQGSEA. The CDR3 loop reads CSVATGESYNEQFF. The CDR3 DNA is TGCAGCGTGGCAACAGGGGAATCCTACAATGAGCAGTTCTTC.

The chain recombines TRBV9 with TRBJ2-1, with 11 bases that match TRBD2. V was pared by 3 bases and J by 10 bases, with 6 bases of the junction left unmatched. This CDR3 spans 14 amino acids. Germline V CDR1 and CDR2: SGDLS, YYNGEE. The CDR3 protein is CASSAPSGRLEQFF. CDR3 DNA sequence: TGTGCCAGCAGCGCACCTAGCGGGAGGTTAGAGCAGTTCTTC.

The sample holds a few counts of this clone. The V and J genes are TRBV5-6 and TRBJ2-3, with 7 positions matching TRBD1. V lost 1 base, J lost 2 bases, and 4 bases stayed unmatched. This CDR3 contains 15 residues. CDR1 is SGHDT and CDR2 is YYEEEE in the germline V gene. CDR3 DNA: TGTGCCAGCAGCTTGACAGGGGCGAACACAGATACGCAGTATTTT. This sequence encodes CASSLTGANTDTQYF.

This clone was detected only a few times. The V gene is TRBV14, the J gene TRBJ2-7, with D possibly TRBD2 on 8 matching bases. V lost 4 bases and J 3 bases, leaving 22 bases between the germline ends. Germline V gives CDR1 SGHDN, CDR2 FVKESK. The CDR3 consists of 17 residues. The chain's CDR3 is CASSPGRGRGSLYEQYF. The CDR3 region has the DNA TGTGCCAGCAGCCCCGGGAGGGGGCGAGGGTCACTCTACGAGCAGTACTTC.

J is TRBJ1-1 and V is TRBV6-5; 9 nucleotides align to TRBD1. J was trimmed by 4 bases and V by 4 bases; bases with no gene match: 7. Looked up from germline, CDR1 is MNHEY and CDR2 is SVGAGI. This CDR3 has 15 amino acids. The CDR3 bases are TGTGCCAGCAGTTTGGACAGGGGCATCGGCACTGAAGCTTTCTTT. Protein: CASSLDRGIGTEAFF.

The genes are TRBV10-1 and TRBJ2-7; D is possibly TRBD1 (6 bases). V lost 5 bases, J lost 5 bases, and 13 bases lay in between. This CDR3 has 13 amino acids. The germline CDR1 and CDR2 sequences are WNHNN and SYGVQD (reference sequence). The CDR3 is CASSMGHPDEQYF. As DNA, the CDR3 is TGCGCCAGCAGTATGGGACACCCGGACGAGCAGTACTTC.